A single sample gave rise to the 7 T cell receptor beta chains below, sequenced in a study of blood T cell repertoires in COVID-19. Data came from immunoSEQ multiplex PCR; TCRdb stores just in-frame clones and leaves some out. The data contain roughly 87,000 clones, around three quarters of them singletons. Sequencing used peripheral blood. These receptors were obtained from a woman aged 45-65 years with acute or convalescent COVID-19.

The chain links TRBV28 to TRBJ2-3, with D perhaps TRBD2 (5 bases). Germline CDR1 and CDR2: MDHEN and SYDVKM. This CDR3 is built from 15 residues. V was cut by 3 bases and J by 8 bases, with 18 bases left in between. In DNA, the CDR3 is TGTGCCAGCAGTTTGAGAGGGAACGCTCGGGGTACGCAGTATTTT. It codes for CASSLRGNARGTQYF.

To note about this clone: The junction shows a germline mismatch at one end, possibly a read error. The chain joins TRBV5-1 to TRBJ2-6; perhaps TRBD1 as D (5 bases). CDR1 is SGHRS and CDR2 is YFSETQ in the germline V gene. The CDR3 runs to 17 residues. CDR3 loop: CASTLAGLSSGANVLTF. Written as DNA, the CDR3 is TGCGCCAGCACCTTGGCAGGGTTAAGCTCTGGGGCCAACGTCCTGACTTTC.

The chain's CDR3 is CASSLVLGRGRGYTF. CDR3 nucleotides: TGTGCCAGCAGCTTAGTTTTGGGCAGGGGGCGAGGCTACACCTTC. The V and J genes are TRBV11-2 and TRBJ1-2; TRBD1 aligns across 8 bases. This CDR3 has 15 residues. The V and J ends lost 1 base and 8 bases, in that order; junction bases with no gene match: 9. Germline V gene lookup returns CDR1 SGHAT and CDR2 FQNNGV.

This clone came up once. The rearrangement links TRBV6-5 to TRBJ1-2; D gene unclear. The CDR3 has 12 amino acids. Trimming pared 4 bases from V and 1 base from J, leaving 4 bases between. Germline V lookup: CDR1 MNHEY, CDR2 SVGAGI. In DNA, the CDR3 is TGTGCCAGCAGTTCGAGTAACTATGGCTACACCTTC. Its translation: CASSSSNYGYTF.

Written as DNA, the CDR3 is TGTGCCAGCAGCTTCGTACCGGGATTGAGCACCGGGGAGCTGTTTTTT. This sequence encodes CASSFVPGLSTGELFF. The chain uses TRBV5-6 and TRBJ2-2, with D possibly being TRBD2 (5 bases). Looked up from germline, CDR1 is SGHDT and CDR2 is YYEEEE. The CDR3 extends over 16 amino acids. Trimming stripped 2 bases from V and 4 bases from J, with 15 bases between.

The chain carries TRBV25-1 and TRBJ1-2; the D gene is possibly TRBD1 (5 bases). Germline V gives CDR1 MGHDK, CDR2 SYGVNS. This CDR3 has 13 amino acids. The V and J ends lost 4 bases and 6 bases respectively, with 12 bases between them. This CDR3 is CASSGGGEDGYTF. As DNA, the CDR3 is TGTGCCAGCAGTGGAGGAGGGGAGGATGGCTACACCTTC.

This chain joins TRBV6-5 and TRBJ2-2; D remains ambiguous. Germline V lookup: CDR1 MNHEY, CDR2 SVGAGI. V was trimmed by 8 bases and J by 4 bases, leaving 11 bases between them. The CDR3 runs to 13 residues. CDR3: CASGETGTGELFF. CDR3 coding DNA: TGTGCCAGCGGCGAAACGGGCACCGGGGAGCTGTTTTTT.